This T cell receptor beta chain was sequenced during a study of blood T cells in healthy people across ages. This CDR3 spans 17 amino acids. Germline CDR1 SGHDT, CDR2 YYEEEE. Trimming took 4 bases from V and 1 from J, leaving 19 bases between them. Next came a second PCR, run for about 6 to 12 cycles, which used a sample-barcoded 5' primer along with a J-beta primer mix. From the 5' RACE reads, TCRdb called clonotypes with MiXCR, one entry per CDR3 protein. The sample has approximately 580,000 distinct CDR3 sequences, 24% seen once; the top ten hold around 10%. Study-level points and caveats: In these data, TCR beta diversity tracked strongly with naive T cell percentage.

There were at least 5.5 micrograms of total RNA extracted from every sample. In regard to this clonotype: Its antigen is not identified.

This sample was shared with a second study, whose subject was T cells of mothers and their children. Per that study: RNA extracted was entirely used for cDNA synthesis, about 1.6 ug per 15 ul. Each mother yielded more than 10 million TCR beta CDR3 reads. Each child yielded a few million reads.

This receptor was obtained from a boy between 5 and 17 years old in good health. The sequenced sample consisted of blood. The V call is TRBV5-6, the J call TRBJ2-3; D is perhaps TRBD2 (6 bases). The CDR3 sequence: CASSLPPLRRGTDTQYF. For the CDR3, the DNA is TGTGCCAGCAGCCTGCCCCCTCTAAGGAGGGGCACAGATACGCAGTATTTT.